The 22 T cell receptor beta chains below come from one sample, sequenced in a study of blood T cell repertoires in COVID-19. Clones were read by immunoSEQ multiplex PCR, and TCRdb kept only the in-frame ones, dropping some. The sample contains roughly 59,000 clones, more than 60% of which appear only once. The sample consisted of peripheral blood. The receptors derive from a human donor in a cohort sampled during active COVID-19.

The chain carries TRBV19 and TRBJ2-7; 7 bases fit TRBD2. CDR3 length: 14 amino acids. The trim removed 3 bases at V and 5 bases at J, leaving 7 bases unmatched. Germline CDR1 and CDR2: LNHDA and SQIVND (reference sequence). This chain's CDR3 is CASSMWGGLDEQYF. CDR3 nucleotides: TGTGCCAGTAGTATGTGGGGGGGTCTCGACGAGCAGTACTTC.

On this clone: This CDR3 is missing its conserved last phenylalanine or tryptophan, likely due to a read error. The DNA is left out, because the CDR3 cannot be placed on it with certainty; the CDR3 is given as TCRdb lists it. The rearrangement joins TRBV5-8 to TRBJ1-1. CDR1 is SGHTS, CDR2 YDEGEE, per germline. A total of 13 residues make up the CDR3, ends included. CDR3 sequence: CASSFLPLFEAVP.

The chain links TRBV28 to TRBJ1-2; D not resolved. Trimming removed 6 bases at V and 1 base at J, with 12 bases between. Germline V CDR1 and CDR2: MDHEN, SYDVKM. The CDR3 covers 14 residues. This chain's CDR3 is CASRWAHGNYGYTF. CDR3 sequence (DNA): TGTGCCAGCAGGTGGGCCCACGGTAACTATGGCTACACCTTC.

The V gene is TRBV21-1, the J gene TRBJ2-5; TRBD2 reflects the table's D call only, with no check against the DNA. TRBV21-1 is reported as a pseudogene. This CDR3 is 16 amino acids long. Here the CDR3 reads CASSQRASGRGETQYF. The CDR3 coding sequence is TGTGCCAGCAGCCAACGGGCTAGCGGGAGGGGGGAGACCCAGTACTTC.

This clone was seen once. The CDR3 DNA follows: TGTGCCTGGAGTGTGTGGGAGAGGGTCTCCTACAATGAGCAGTTCTTC. Its protein product is CAWSVWERVSYNEQFF. The chain joins TRBV30 to TRBJ2-1; the D gene is possibly TRBD2 (5 bases). Trimming pared 0 bases from V and 0 bases from J, leaving 12 bases between. The CDR3 covers 16 residues. Germline V gives CDR1 GTSNPN, CDR2 SVGIG (reference sequence).

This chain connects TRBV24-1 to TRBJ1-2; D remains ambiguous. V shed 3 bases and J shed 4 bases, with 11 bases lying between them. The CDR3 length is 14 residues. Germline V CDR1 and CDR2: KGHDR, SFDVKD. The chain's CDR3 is CATSDPGVSYGYTF. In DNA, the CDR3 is TGTGCCACCAGTGATCCCGGGGTTTCCTATGGCTACACCTTC.

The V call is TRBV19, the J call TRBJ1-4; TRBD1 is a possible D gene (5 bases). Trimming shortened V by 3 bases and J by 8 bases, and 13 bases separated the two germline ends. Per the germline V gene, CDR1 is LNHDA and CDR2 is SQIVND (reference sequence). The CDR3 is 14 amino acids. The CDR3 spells CASSILTAPEKLFF. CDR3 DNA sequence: TGTGCCAGTAGTATCCTGACAGCCCCCGAAAAACTGTTTTTT.

The CDR3 here is CASSAHQNTEAFF. DNA of the CDR3: TGTGCCAGCAGTGCACATCAGAACACTGAAGCTTTCTTT. This chain uses TRBV6-4 with TRBJ1-1; D uncertain. V was clipped by 4 bases and J by 1 base, with 7 bases between them. Germline loops: CDR1 MRHNA, CDR2 SNTAGT. The length of the CDR3 is 13 residues.

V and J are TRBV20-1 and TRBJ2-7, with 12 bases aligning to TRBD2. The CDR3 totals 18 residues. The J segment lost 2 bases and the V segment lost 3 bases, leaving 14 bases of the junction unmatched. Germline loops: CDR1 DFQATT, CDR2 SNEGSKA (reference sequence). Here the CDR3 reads CSASGGLAGGGLTYEQYF. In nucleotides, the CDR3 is TGCAGTGCTAGTGGGGGCCTAGCGGGAGGGGGATTGACCTACGAGCAGTACTTC.

The CDR3 is CASSQEERQKQFF. The CDR3 region has the DNA TGTGCCAGCAGCCAAGAGGAGAGGCAGAAGCAGTTCTTC. The chain recombines TRBV3-1 (or the pseudogene TRBV3-2) with TRBJ2-1, with D unclear. Germline V CDR1 and CDR2: LGHDT, YNNKEL (reference sequence). This CDR3 has 13 residues. The V gene lost 0 bases and the J gene lost 11 bases, with 11 bases spanning the gap.

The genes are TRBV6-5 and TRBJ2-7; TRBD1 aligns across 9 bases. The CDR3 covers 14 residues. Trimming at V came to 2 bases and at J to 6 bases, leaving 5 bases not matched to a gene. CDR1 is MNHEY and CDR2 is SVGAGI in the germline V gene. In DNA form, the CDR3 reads TGTGCCAGCAGTTACACAGGGGGCGGCGGCGAGCAGTACTTC. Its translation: CASSYTGGGGEQYF.

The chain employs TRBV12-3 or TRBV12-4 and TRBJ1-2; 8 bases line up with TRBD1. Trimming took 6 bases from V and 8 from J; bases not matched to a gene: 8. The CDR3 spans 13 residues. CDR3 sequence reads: CASRKAGGWGYTF. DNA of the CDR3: TGTGCCAGCAGGAAAGCAGGGGGCTGGGGCTACACCTTC.

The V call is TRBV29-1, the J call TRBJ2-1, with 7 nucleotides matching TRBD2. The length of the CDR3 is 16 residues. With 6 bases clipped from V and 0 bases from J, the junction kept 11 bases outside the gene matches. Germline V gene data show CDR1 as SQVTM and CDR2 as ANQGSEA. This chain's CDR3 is CSVPGLPRSSYNEQFF. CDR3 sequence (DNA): TGCAGCGTCCCGGGACTACCCCGGAGCTCCTACAATGAGCAGTTCTTC.

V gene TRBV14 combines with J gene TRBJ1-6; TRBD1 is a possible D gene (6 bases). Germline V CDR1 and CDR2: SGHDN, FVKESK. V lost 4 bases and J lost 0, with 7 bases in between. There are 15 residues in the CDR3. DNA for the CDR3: TGTGCCAGCAGCCTACAGGGCTCCTATAATTCACCCCTCCACTTT. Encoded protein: CASSLQGSYNSPLHF. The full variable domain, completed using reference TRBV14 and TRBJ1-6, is EAGVTQFPSHSVIEKGQTVTLRCDPISGHDNLYWYRRVMGKEIKFLLHFVKESKQDESGMPNNRFLAERTGGTYSTLKVQPAELEDSGVYFCASSLQGSYNSPLHFGNGTRLTVT.

CDR3 region: CASSLGPGQGSYF. The CDR3, as DNA: TGTGCCAGCAGTCTAGGGCCGGGACAGGGGTCGTACTTC. The gene calls are TRBV12-3 or TRBV12-4 and TRBJ2-4, with TRBD1 matching 10 bases. With 5 bases clipped from V and 15 bases from J, the junction kept 10 bases outside the gene matches. This CDR3 has 13 amino acids.

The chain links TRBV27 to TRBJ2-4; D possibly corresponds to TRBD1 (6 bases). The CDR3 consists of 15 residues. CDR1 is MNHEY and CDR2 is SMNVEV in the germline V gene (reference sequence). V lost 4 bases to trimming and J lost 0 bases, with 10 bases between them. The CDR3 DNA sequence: TGTGCCAGCAGTTCTCACAGGGAAGCCAAAAACATTCAGTACTTC. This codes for CASSSHREAKNIQYF.

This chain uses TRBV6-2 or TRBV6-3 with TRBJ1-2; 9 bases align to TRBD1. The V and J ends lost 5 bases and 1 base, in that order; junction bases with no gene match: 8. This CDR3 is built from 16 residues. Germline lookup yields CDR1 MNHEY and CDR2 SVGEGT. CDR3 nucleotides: TGTGCCAGCAGTCCCCACCGGACAGGGGATAACTATGGCTACACCTTC. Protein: CASSPHRTGDNYGYTF.

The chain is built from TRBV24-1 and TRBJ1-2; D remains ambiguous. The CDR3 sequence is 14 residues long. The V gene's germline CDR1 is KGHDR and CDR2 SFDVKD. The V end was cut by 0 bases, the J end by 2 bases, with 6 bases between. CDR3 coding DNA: TGTGCCACCAGTGATTTGGCAGGAAACTATGGCTACACCTTC. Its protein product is CATSDLAGNYGYTF.

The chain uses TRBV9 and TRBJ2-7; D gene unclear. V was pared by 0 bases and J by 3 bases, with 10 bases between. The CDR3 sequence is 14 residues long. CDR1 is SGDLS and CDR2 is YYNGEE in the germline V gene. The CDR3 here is CASSVALNVYEQYF. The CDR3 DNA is TGTGCCAGCAGCGTAGCTCTAAATGTCTACGAGCAGTACTTC.

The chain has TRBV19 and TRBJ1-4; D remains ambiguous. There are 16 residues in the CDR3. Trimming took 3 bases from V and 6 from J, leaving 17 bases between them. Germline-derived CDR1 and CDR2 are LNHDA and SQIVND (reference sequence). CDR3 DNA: TGTGCCAGTAGTATTGAGTCGACAAACCAGTATGAAAAACTGTTTTTT. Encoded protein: CASSIESTNQYEKLFF.

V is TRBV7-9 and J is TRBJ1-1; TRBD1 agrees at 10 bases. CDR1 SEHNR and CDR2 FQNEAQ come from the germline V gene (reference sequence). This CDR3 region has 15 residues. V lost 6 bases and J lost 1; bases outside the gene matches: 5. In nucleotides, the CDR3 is TGTGCCAGCAGGTGGGACAGGGGCGGGAACACTGAAGCTTTCTTT. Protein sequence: CASRWDRGGNTEAFF.

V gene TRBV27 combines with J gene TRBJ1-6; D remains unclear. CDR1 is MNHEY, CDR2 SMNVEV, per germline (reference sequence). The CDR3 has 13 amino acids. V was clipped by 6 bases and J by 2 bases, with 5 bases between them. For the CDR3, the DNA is TGTGCCAGCAGCAGGACCTATAATTCACCCCTCCACTTT. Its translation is CASSRTYNSPLHF.